This T cell receptor beta chain was retrieved from a study of identifying expanded T cells in peripheral blood. General study results and limits: Two-week clone count variance significantly increased as total template count grew. Roughly 1.1 clones differed between technical replicates, versus approximately 17 and 20 over time.

V was pared by 0 bases and J by 7 bases, with 12 bases between. Germline V CDR1 and CDR2: MNHNS, SASEGT. This CDR3 region has 14 residues. Assay used: immunoSEQ multiplex PCR; TCRdb lists only in-frame clones, some missing. The sample has 55,000 to 80,000 clones, about four fifths seen once; the top ten hold about a fifth. Regarding this clone: Its antigen is currently unknown.

V gene TRBV6-1 combines with J gene TRBJ1-2; no firm D call. The clonotype originates from a person aged 18-70 years in good health. Input material: blood. The CDR3, as DNA: TGTGCCAGCAGTGAAGCGCAGCCTATCTTTGGCTACACCTTC. Translating it yields CASSEAQPIFGYTF.